This T cell receptor beta chain was captured by sequencing in a study of blood T cell repertoires in COVID-19. Looking at the study overall: Samples representing acute and convalescent COVID-19 were sourced from the United States, Italy and Spain.

Clones were read by immunoSEQ multiplex PCR, and TCRdb kept only the in-frame ones, dropping some. This table holds roughly 120,000 clones, around 85% found once. Followed longitudinally, the Seattle patients had been enrolled during active infection. CDR1 and CDR2 (germline): MDHEN, SYDVKM. V was pared by 7 bases and J by 0 bases, with 10 bases between. The CDR3 has 15 residues. Sample: peripheral blood. The chain links TRBV28 to TRBJ2-6; D might be TRBD2 (5 bases). This clonotype was sampled from a woman at least 80 years old with COVID-19, enrolled during active disease. CDR3 protein: CASTLRVSGANVLTF. The CDR3 nucleotides are TGTGCCAGCACCCTGAGGGTCTCTGGGGCCAACGTCCTGACTTTC.